This T cell receptor beta chain was identified during a study of T cell responses to AZD1222 COVID-19 vaccine. General observations from the study: Most donors were white British and more were female, and clonal diversity was possibly underestimated. Along spike, vaccine-associated CD4 TCRs were found throughout, with dominance at 160-218 and 743-854. Close to half of spike-specific TCRs reportedly recognize unmutated variant regions.

Measured with immunoSEQ multiplex PCR; TCRdb has only the in-frame clones, and not every one. The table lists 150,000 or so clones, around nine tenths of them singletons. The CDR3 loop spans 19 amino acids. The germline CDR1 and CDR2 sequences are SGHVS and FQNEAQ. Losses at the gene ends were 5 bases for V and 0 bases for J; bases not matched to a gene: 15. Note on this clone: Its matching antigen is unknown.

This TCR derives from an adult in good health. The chain is built from TRBV7-8 and TRBJ2-3; 9 bases align to TRBD2. The input for sequencing was peripheral blood, taken on day 0 of AZD1222 vaccination. CDR3 bases: TGTGCCAGCAGCCCCCGAGGAGCGGGAGGACATTCTAGCACAGATACGCAGTATTTT. Amino acid sequence: CASSPRGAGGHSSTDTQYF.